One sample yielded the 3 T cell receptor beta chains listed below, sequenced in a study of T cells in Graves' hyperthyroidism and ophthalmopathy. RNA transcripts provided the source from which TCR beta CDR3 regions were amplified. The HTBI primer set was used in a first-round RT-PCR of the TCR CDR3. TCRdb reprocessed the multiplex PCR reads via MiXCR and lists one record per CDR3 protein. Of around 600,000 distinct CDR3 sequences listed, more than 15% were seen once; the top ten hold 6.5% to 8%. The sequenced sample was blood. These receptors all come from a woman younger than 45 with Graves' hyperthyroidism.

This clonotype was observed many times. The CDR3 loop is CASSLYTGKRNTEAFF. CDR3 coding DNA: TGTGCCAGCAGTCTATACACAGGGAAGAGGAACACTGAAGCTTTCTTT. The gene calls are TRBV28 and TRBJ1-1; a possible D gene is TRBD1 (6 bases). CDR3 length: 16 residues. V was pared by 5 bases and J by 1 base, with 17 bases between. Germline loops: CDR1 MDHEN, CDR2 SYDVKM.

The chain is built from TRBV10-3 and TRBJ2-2, with 7 bases aligning to TRBD1. Germline V lookup: CDR1 ENHRY, CDR2 SYGVKD. CDR3 length: 13 amino acids. V was pared by 7 bases and J by 5 bases, with 4 bases of the junction left unmatched. The CDR3 here is CAITGTETGELFF. The DNA for the CDR3 is TGTGCCATCACCGGGACAGAGACCGGGGAGCTGTTTTTT.

This clonotype was recorded at least ten times. The chain recombines TRBV6-1 with TRBJ2-4; 7 positions match TRBD2. This CDR3 spans 14 amino acids. Germline lookup yields CDR1 MNHNS and CDR2 SASEGT. With V trimmed by 8 bases and J by 8 bases, 12 bases remained unmatched. DNA of the CDR3: TGTGCCAGCTTAAGCGAGCGGGATTGGGACATTCAGTACTTC. Its protein is CASLSERDWDIQYF.